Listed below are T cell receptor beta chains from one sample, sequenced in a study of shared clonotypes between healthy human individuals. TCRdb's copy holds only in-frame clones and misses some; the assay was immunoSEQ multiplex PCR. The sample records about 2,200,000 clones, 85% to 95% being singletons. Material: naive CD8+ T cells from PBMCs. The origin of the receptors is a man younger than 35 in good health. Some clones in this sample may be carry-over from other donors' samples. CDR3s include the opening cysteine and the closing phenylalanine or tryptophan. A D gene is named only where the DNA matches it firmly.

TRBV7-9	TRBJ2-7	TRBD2	CASTSWTSGRTDF
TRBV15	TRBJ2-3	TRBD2	CATSVGTISTDTQYF
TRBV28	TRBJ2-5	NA	CASSQRGGQETQYF
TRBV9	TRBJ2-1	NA	CASSVGRGSGSYNEQFF
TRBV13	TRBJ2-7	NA	CASSQGIYEQYF
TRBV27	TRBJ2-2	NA	CASSFSAYGELFF
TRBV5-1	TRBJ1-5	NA	CASSPWPNQPQHF
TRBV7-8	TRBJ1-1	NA	CASSLRGTNTEAFF
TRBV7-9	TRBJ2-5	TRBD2	CASRDLAGEETQYF
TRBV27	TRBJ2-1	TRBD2	CASSLTSGTYNEQFF
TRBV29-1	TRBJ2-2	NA	CSVELGRRFTGELFF